This T cell receptor (beta chain) was sequenced for a study of shared clonotypes between healthy human individuals. Measured with immunoSEQ multiplex PCR; TCRdb has only the in-frame clones, and not every one. In the table there are nearly 750,000 clones, over 60% of which are singletons. The ends were cut back, 3 bases at V and 2 bases at J, with 20 bases in the middle. Germline loops: CDR1 LNHDA, CDR2 SQIVND (reference sequence). CDR3 length equals 18 residues. Sample: memory CD4+ T cells sorted from blood. The subset was: CD45RA-negative fraction. This rearrangement joins TRBV19 to TRBJ1-5; perhaps TRBD1 as D (6 bases). The clonotype comes from a woman under 40 in good health. This CDR3 reads CASSMLRQGRFGNQPQHF. The CDR3 DNA is TGTGCCAGTAGTATGCTTAGGCAGGGGAGGTTTGGCAATCAGCCCCAGCATTTT. The variable domain in full, completed from reference TRBV19 and TRBJ1-5, reads DGGITQSPKYLFRKEGQNVTLSCEQNLNHDAMYWYRQDPGQGLRLIYYSQIVNDFQKGDIAEGYSVSREKKESFPLTVTSAQKNPTAFYLCASSMLRQGRFGNQPQHFGDGTRLSIL.